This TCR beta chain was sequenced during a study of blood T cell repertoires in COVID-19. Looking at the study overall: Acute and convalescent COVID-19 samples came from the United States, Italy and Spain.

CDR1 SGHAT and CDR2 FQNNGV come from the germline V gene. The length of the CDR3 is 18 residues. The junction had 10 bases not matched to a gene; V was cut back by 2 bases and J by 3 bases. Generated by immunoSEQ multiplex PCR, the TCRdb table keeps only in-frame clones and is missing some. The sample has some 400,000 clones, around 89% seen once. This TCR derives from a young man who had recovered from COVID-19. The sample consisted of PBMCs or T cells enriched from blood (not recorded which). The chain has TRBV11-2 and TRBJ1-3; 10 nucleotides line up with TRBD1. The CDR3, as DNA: TGTGCCAGCAGCTTAAGAAACCCCGACAGGGGGCTTGGAAACACCATATATTTT. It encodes CASSLRNPDRGLGNTIYF.